This T cell receptor (beta chain) was found in a study of shared clonotypes between healthy human individuals. Overall study context: Researchers assigned three CD4 naive, three CD4 memory, two CD8 naive and one CD8 memory plate to each donor.

In the case of this clone: Its antigen remains unknown.

Whole-study findings and limits: Memory subsets generally showed lower estimated richness than naive subsets. Against clonotypes common to all four donors, non-shared ones had lower generation probabilities.

TCRdb keeps only in-frame clones here, not all; method: immunoSEQ multiplex PCR. The data show under 2,000,000 clones, with about 95% seen just once and approximately 1% held by the top ten. The naive CD8 subset, CD45RO-negative cells positively selected for CCR7, excluded terminally differentiated effector memory CD45RA+ cells. The CDR3 has 13 residues. Trimming took off 6 bases at V and 4 bases at J, with 12 bases between the two ends. Germline V gene sequence: CDR1 MNHEY, CDR2 SMNVEV (reference sequence). This receptor was obtained from a young man in good health. Sequenced: naive CD8+ T cells sorted from blood. This rearrangement joins TRBV27 to TRBJ1-1; no reliable D call. CDR3: CASRPNWGTEAFF. The CDR3 coding sequence is TGTGCCAGCAGGCCTAACTGGGGCACTGAAGCTTTCTTT.